This T cell receptor (beta chain) came from a study of T cell responses to AZD1222 COVID-19 vaccine. Only in-frame clones appear in the TCRdb table, and some are missing; sequencing was by immunoSEQ multiplex PCR. The repertoire includes 130,000 to 150,000 clones, about nine tenths of them detected once, and roughly 3.6% sits in the top ten. Germline V gene data show CDR1 as LNHDA and CDR2 as SQIVND (reference sequence). V was pared by 4 bases and J by 0 bases, with 9 bases of the junction left unmatched. The CDR3 runs to 16 residues. Study-wide results and limits: White British donors predominated, females outnumbered males, and clonal diversity was possibly underestimated.

Regarding this clone: Its antigen remains unidentified.

The receptor comes from an adult in good health. This sample comprised peripheral blood, obtained on day 0 of AZD1222 vaccination. This rearrangement joins TRBV19 to TRBJ2-7, with TRBD1 identical over 7 bases. The CDR3 protein is CASSTQRQGLSYEQYF. The DNA for the CDR3 is TGTGCCAGTAGTACGCAAAGACAGGGCCTCTCCTACGAGCAGTACTTC.